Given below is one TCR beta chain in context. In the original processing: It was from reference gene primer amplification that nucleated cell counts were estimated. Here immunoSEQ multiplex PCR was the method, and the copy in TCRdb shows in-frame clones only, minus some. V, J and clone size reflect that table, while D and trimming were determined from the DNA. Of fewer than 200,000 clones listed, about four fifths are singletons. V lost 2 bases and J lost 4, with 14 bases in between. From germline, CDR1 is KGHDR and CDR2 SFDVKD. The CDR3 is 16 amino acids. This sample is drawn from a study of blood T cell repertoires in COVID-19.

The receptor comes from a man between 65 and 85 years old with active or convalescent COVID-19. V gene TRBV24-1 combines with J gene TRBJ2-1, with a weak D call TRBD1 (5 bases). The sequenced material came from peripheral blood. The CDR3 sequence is CATSDSTASSYNEQFF. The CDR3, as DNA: TGTGCCACCAGTGATTCGACAGCTTCATCTTACAATGAGCAGTTCTTC.